Listed below are T cell receptor beta chains from one sample, sequenced in a study of human T cells and chemical hapten exposure. TCRdb reprocessed the reads with MiXCR, giving one entry per CDR3 protein. Counted here are about 120,000 distinct CDR3 sequences, less than 10% occurring once; the ten biggest clones make up over 1.1%. Material for sequencing was whole blood. The source is a human donor in good health. Some clones in this sample may be carry-over from other donors' samples. Both conserved end residues are part of each CDR3. The D gene is left open where the match is weak. The size entry is marked missing in some rows and otherwise reads once, few, many or a size class.

j_call,d_call,v_call,clone_size,cdr3_aa,cdr3_nt
TRBJ1-5,NA,TRBV4-3,many,CASSRSYSNQPQHF,TGCGCCAGCAGCCGTTCCTATAGCAATCAGCCCCAGCATTTT
TRBJ2-1,TRBD2,TRBV20-1,NA,CSARSTSGRYNEQFF,TGCAGTGCTAGATCGACTAGCGGGAGGTACAATGAGCAGTTCTTC
TRBJ1-4,NA,TRBV4-2,NA,CASSPRAGSSTNEKLFF,TGTGCCAGCAGCCCGAGGGCAGGTTCTTCGACTAATGAAAAACTGTTTTTT
TRBJ1-1,TRBD1,TRBV5-6,NA,CASSLDRGLNKNTEAFF,TGTGCCAGCAGCTTGGACAGGGGGCTCAACAAGAACACTGAAGCTTTCTTT
TRBJ2-7,TRBD1,TRBV6-2/TRBV6-3,few,CASWTSGTGGWQYF,TGTGCCAGTTGGACTTCAGGGACAGGGGGCTGGCAGTACTTC
TRBJ2-7,TRBD2,TRBV27,few,CASSLGTSGRTEQYF,TGTGCCAGCAGTTTAGGGACTAGCGGGAGAACCGAGCAGTACTTC
TRBJ1-3,NA,TRBV10-3,many,CAISEGPLSGNTIYF,TGTGCCATCAGTGAAGGGCCACTCTCTGGAAACACCATATATTTT
TRBJ2-7,NA,TRBV14,NA,CASSQETSGHYEHYF,TGTGCCAGCAGCCAAGAAACCAGCGGGCACTACGAGCATTACTTC
TRBJ2-1,TRBD2,TRBV7-6,few,CASSLDRAGATYNEQFF,TGTGCCAGCAGCTTAGACCGCGCGGGAGCCACCTACAATGAGCAGTTCTTC
TRBJ2-1,TRBD2,TRBV27,few,CASSPSSGPKRAHNEQFF,TGTGCCAGCAGTCCCTCTAGCGGACCAAAAAGAGCCCACAATGAGCAGTTCTTC
TRBJ2-1,NA,TRBV20-1,NA,CSASPTDRGTFQINEQFF,TGCAGTGCTAGCCCGACAGACCGGGGGACTTTCCAGATCAATGAGCAGTTCTTC
TRBJ2-6,NA,TRBV18,NA,CASSPVTPMYGANVLTF,TGTGCCAGCTCACCGGTGACACCTATGTATGGGGCCAACGTCCTGACTTTC
TRBJ2-1,TRBD2,TRBV9,few,CASSEGLAGDRFF,TGTGCCAGCAGCGAGGGACTAGCAGGGGACCGGTTCTTC
TRBJ1-3,NA,TRBV7-9,many,CASSLELEIGNTIYF,TGTGCCAGCAGCTTAGAGCTGGAGATTGGAAACACCATATATTTT
TRBJ1-2,TRBD1,TRBV28,NA,CASRSGQVYGYTF,TGTGCCAGCAGGTCGGGACAGGTCTATGGCTACACCTTC
TRBJ2-4,NA,TRBV2,few,CASSEAGGIAKNIQYF,TGTGCCAGCAGTGAAGCGGGGGGTATAGCCAAAAACATTCAGTACTTC
TRBJ2-4,TRBD1,TRBV9,few,CASSVEGQGGLAKNIQYF,TGTGCCAGCAGCGTAGAAGGACAGGGAGGATTAGCCAAAAACATTCAGTACTTC
TRBJ2-4,TRBD2,TRBV6-1,NA,CASSPREGRGSDIQYF,TGTGCCAGCAGCCCCCGGGAGGGCAGGGGCAGTGACATTCAGTACTTC
TRBJ1-3,NA,TRBV9,many,CASSADPDTIYF,TGTGCCAGCAGCGCCGACCCGGACACCATATATTTT
TRBJ2-7,NA,TRBV4-3,few,CASSQDGTHSYEQYF,TGCGCCAGCAGCCAAGATGGGACACACTCCTACGAGCAGTACTTC
TRBJ1-5,TRBD1,TRBV27,many,CASSSTGAGQPQHF,TGTGCCAGCAGTTCGACAGGGGCGGGTCAGCCCCAGCATTTT
TRBJ1-5,NA,TRBV20-1,many,CSARTDSNQPQHF,TGCAGTGCTAGGACGGATAGCAATCAGCCCCAGCATTTT
TRBJ2-7,NA,TRBV9,NA,CASSPWAEGEQYF,TGTGCCAGCAGCCCCTGGGCGGAGGGCGAGCAGTACTTC
TRBJ2-2,TRBD2,TRBV10-2,many,CASSEPPGLAGDGELFF,TGCGCCAGCAGTGAGCCGCCGGGACTAGCGGGAGACGGGGAGCTGTTTTTT
TRBJ1-2,TRBD1,TRBV6-5,NA,CASSYSDRPGGSGYTF,TGTGCCAGCAGTTACTCGGACAGGCCCGGAGGAAGTGGCTACACCTTC
TRBJ2-1,TRBD2,TRBV14,NA,CASSQGGLAGGPLANEQFF,TGTGCCAGCAGCCAAGGAGGACTAGCGGGAGGGCCCCTAGCGAATGAGCAGTTCTTC
TRBJ2-7,TRBD1,TRBV7-9,few,CASRGAGTETYEQYF,TGTGCCAGCAGGGGAGCCGGGACAGAAACCTACGAGCAGTACTTC
TRBJ2-3,TRBD2,TRBV6-2/TRBV6-3,few,CASSYPTKTSGLAGRTDTQYF,TGTGCCAGCAGTTACCCGACAAAGACTTCCGGACTAGCGGGAAGAACAGATACGCAGTATTTT
TRBJ1-3,NA,TRBV12-3/TRBV12-4,many,CASSLGGNTIYF,TGTGCCAGCAGTTTGGGGGGAAACACCATATATTTT
TRBJ1-1,NA,TRBV21-1,many,CASSKTDRKNTEAFF,TGTGCCAGCAGCAAGACGGACAGGAAGAACACTGAAGCTTTCTTT
TRBJ2-3,NA,TRBV15,many,CATSREVPRGLSNTQYF,TGTGCCACCAGCAGAGAGGTGCCGCGGGGCCTTTCCAATACGCAGTATTTT
TRBJ1-1,TRBD1,TRBV10-3,NA,CAISQDRGPEAFF,TGTGCCATCTCTCAGGACAGGGGGCCTGAAGCTTTCTTT
TRBJ2-2,NA,TRBV5-1,many,CASRWGRNTGELFF,TGCGCCAGCAGGTGGGGCAGAAACACCGGGGAGCTGTTTTTT
TRBJ1-5,NA,TRBV12-3/TRBV12-4,many,CASSSSGRNQPQHF,NA
TRBJ2-7,NA,TRBV13,NA,CASSLGSPYEQYF,TGTGCCAGCAGCTTAGGCAGTCCCTACGAGCAGTACTTC
TRBJ2-3,NA,TRBV12-3/TRBV12-4,many,CASSPPGGQSTDTQYF,TGTGCCAGCAGTCCCCCTGGAGGGCAGAGCACAGATACGCAGTATTTT
TRBJ2-2,TRBD2,TRBV11-2,many,CASSLALAGANTGELFF,TGTGCCAGCAGCTTAGCACTAGCGGGGGCCAACACCGGGGAGCTGTTTTTT
TRBJ2-7,NA,TRBV2,many,CASSETQGGYEQYF,TGTGCCAGCAGTGAAACACAGGGAGGCTACGAGCAGTACTTC
TRBJ2-7,TRBD1,TRBV20-1,few,CSAGSQGYEQYF,TGCAGTGCCGGATCACAGGGGTACGAGCAGTACTTC
TRBJ2-7,TRBD1,TRBV5-1,many,CASSLTGGYEQYF,TGTGCCAGCAGTTTGACAGGGGGCTACGAGCAGTACTTC
TRBJ1-2,NA,TRBV7-2,NA,CASSLGPGSEAGYTF,TGTGCCAGCAGCTTAGGACCGGGCTCGGAAGCTGGCTACACCTTC
TRBJ2-7,NA,TRBV3-1,NA,CASSQRDRTYEQYF,TGTGCCAGCAGCCAGAGGGACCGAACCTACGAGCAGTACTTC
TRBJ2-1,TRBD2,TRBV5-1,few,CASSFGLAGVHEQFF,TGCGCCAGCAGCTTTGGACTAGCGGGAGTTCATGAGCAGTTCTTC
TRBJ2-7,TRBD1,TRBV6-2/TRBV6-3,NA,CASSYAAGGADYEQYF,TGTGCCAGCAGTTACGCGGCAGGGGGCGCGGACTACGAGCAGTACTTC
TRBJ2-3,NA,TRBV7-7,few,CASSLRLAPGDTQYF,TGTGCCAGCAGCTTACGCCTAGCCCCCGGGGATACGCAGTATTTT